This T cell receptor beta chain derives from a study of blood T cell repertoires in COVID-19 (dated by TCRdb to the early 2020s). With regard to the full study: Samples from collaborators originated in the United States, Italy and Spain and spanned both the acute and convalescent phases of COVID-19. Deeply sampled blood TCRbeta repertoires from subjects exposed to, actively infected with, or recovered from COVID-19 were included in the dataset. The material from the prospective study consisted of cDNA or gDNA derived from T cells, B-cell-depleted T cells, or PBMCs. Where HLA class I and class II types were available, the types were taken from metadata supplied by the sample provider, not from assay-based typing. The samples were drawn from the first 160 participants of the ongoing ImmuneRACE study and from more than 1,000 subjects provided by 6 global collaborators. The repertoires were made available in a free public database intended to serve as a resource for research on the immune response to SARS-CoV-2. A de-identified subject ID, COVID-19 status, age in years and sex were almost always included in the sample metadata. The research as a whole found: The quantity of clinical and demographic metadata differed by source and by participant and was supplied without curation.

The collaborating institutions used their own protocols to collect whole blood in K2EDTA tubes. For TCRbeta analysis, collaborators shipped samples in one of three forms: frozen whole blood, isolated PBMCs, or DNA extracted from either of those sample types. TCRbeta CDR3 regions were amplified from genomic DNA by means of the immunoSEQ Assay, a bias-controlled multiplex PCR. Under the source paper's analysis protocol: The number of nucleated cells in each sample was estimated by amplification of reference gene primers within the assay. To quantify the absolute abundance of each unique TCRbeta CDR3 rearrangement, sequence reads were collapsed and filtered. Productive Simpson clonality was computed per sample as the square root of Simpson's diversity index over productive rearrangements. TCRdb stores this immuneACCESS table with in-frame sequences only. Part of the clones is absent; in the studies checked, under half of the shortfall reflects unresolved V genes, and no reason is known for the rest. Clone size and the V and J calls come from that table; the DNA yielded D and trimming. The sample profile shows some 89,000 clones; about 87% of them were found once. The leading ten clones occupy 15% of the sample.

Notes on this clone: Its antigen is currently not known. No base quality values were provided; no much bigger clone lies one nucleotide off.

The CDR3 runs 17 residues from the cysteine to the phenylalanine. Just CDR3 DNA is preserved here, 51 bases in frame from base 1. As encoded in the germline V gene, CDR1 is SGHVS while CDR2 is FQNEAQ. V is shortened by 1 base, J by 2 bases, and the region joining them spans 15 bases. Sequenced: peripheral blood. The receptor was isolated from a human donor in a cohort sampled during active COVID-19. This receptor chain uses TRBV7-8 and TRBJ1-3; tentative D gene TRBD1, with 5 bases matching. The CDR3 here reads CASSLVSWGLPGNTIYF. The sequenced DNA: TGTGCCAGCAGCTTAGTTTCTTGGGGACTTCCTGGAAACACCATATATTTT.